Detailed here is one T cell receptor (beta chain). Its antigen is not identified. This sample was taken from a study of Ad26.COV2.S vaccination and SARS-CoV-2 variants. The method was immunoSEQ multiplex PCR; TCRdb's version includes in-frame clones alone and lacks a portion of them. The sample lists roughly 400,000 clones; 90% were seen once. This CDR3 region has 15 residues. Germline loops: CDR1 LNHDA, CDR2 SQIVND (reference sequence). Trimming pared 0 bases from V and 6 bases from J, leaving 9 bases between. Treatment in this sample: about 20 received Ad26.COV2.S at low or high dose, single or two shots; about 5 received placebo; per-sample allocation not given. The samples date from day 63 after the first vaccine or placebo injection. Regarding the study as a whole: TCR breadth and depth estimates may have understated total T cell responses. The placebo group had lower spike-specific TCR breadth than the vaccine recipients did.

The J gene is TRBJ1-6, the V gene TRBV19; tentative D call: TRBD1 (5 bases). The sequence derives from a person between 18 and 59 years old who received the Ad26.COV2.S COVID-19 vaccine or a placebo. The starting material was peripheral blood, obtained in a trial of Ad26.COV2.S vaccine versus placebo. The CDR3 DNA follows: TGTGCCAGTAGTATAGAGAGGACACCTAATTCACCCCTCCACTTT. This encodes CASSIERTPNSPLHF.